These 27 T cell receptor beta chains were sequenced from one sample in a study of cytomegalovirus exposure and HLA in healthy donors. Vbeta (60) and Jbeta (13) primers were used in the PCR. Repertoires were generated with immunoSEQ multiplex PCR, while TCRdb's copy carries only in-frame clones and drops some. Among over 250,000 clones, 70% to 90% were seen once, and the ten largest hold 3.5% to 4%. What was sequenced was PBMCs. The receptors derive from a man in his forties in good health and CMV-seropositive.

CDR3 bases: TGTGCCAGCAGTGACAGGGAGGGAGAAAAACTGTTTTTT. It is translated as CASSDREGEKLFF. V and J are TRBV6-4 and TRBJ1-4; D is unclear. Germline V gene lookup returns CDR1 MRHNA and CDR2 SNTAGT. Trimming took 2 bases from V and 8 from J, leaving 9 bases between them. This CDR3 is built from 13 residues.

The chain recombines TRBV7-2 with TRBJ2-7; D ambiguous. Germline V gene sequence: CDR1 SGHTA, CDR2 FQGNSA. The CDR3 has 16 residues. V was pared by 8 bases and J by 9 bases, with 29 bases between. The DNA of the CDR3 is TGTGCCAGCGAATCGAGAACCCGGAACTACGAGGTGGCGCAGTACTTC. The encoded protein is CASESRTRNYEVAQYF. Combining the CDR3 with reference TRBV7-2 and TRBJ2-7 gives the whole variable domain GAGVSQSPSNKVTEKGKDVELRCDPISGHTALYWYRQSLGQGLEFLIYFQGNSAPDKSGLPSDRFSAERTGGSVSTLTIQRTQQEDSAVYLCASESRTRNYEVAQYFGPGTRLTVT.

The chain is built from TRBV7-2 and TRBJ2-7, with a possible D match to TRBD1 (6 bases). There are 11 residues in the CDR3. The V and J ends lost 2 bases and 7 bases respectively, with 6 bases between them. Germline lookup yields CDR1 SGHTA and CDR2 FQGNSA. The CDR3: CASSLQGEQYF. CDR3 in DNA: TGTGCCAGCAGCTTACAGGGGGAGCAGTACTTC. Drawing the rest from reference TRBV7-2 and TRBJ2-7, the complete variable domain is GAGVSQSPSNKVTEKGKDVELRCDPISGHTALYWYRQSLGQGLEFLIYFQGNSAPDKSGLPSDRFSAERTGGSVSTLTIQRTQQEDSAVYLCASSLQGEQYFGPGTRLTVT.

This chain joins TRBV7-9 and TRBJ1-4, with 9 positions matching TRBD1. Losses at the gene ends were 0 bases for V and 4 bases for J; bases not matched to a gene: 0. CDR1 and CDR2 (germline): SEHNR, FQNEAQ (reference sequence). CDR3 size: 15 residues. Here the CDR3 reads CASSLAGQGNEKLFF. CDR3 sequence (DNA): TGTGCCAGCAGCTTAGCGGGACAGGGTAATGAAAAACTGTTTTTT. Complete variable domain (other parts from reference TRBV7-9 and TRBJ1-4): DTGVSQNPRHKITKRGQNVTFRCDPISEHNRLYWYRQTLGQGPEFLTYFQNEAQLEKSRLLSDRFSAERPKGSFSTLEIQRTEQGDSAMYLCASSLAGQGNEKLFFGSGTQLSVL.

The rearrangement joins TRBV18 to TRBJ2-5; maybe TRBD1 (6 bases). The CDR3 extends over 15 amino acids. V was cut by 5 bases and J by 1 base, with 14 bases left in between. CDR1 and CDR2 (germline): KGHSH, LQKENI. CDR3 DNA sequence: TGTGCCAGCTCATCACTCAGGGGCTCCCAAGAGACCCAGTACTTC. The encoded protein is CASSSLRGSQETQYF. The full variable domain, completed using reference TRBV18 and TRBJ2-5, is NAGVMQNPRHLVRRRGQEARLRCSPMKGHSHVYWYRQLPEEGLKFMVYLQKENIIDESGMPKERFSAEFPKEGPSILRIQQVVRGDSAAYFCASSSLRGSQETQYFGPGTRLLVL.

This clone has just a few counts. This chain links TRBV29-1 with TRBJ1-4; no clear D. The CDR3 extends over 12 amino acids. Trimming removed 3 bases from V and 8 bases from J, with 10 bases in between. From germline, CDR1 is SQVTM and CDR2 ANQGSEA. The CDR3: CSVEFEEEKLFF. Written as DNA, the CDR3 is TGCAGCGTTGAGTTTGAGGAGGAAAAACTGTTTTTT.

The V gene is TRBV6-5, the J gene TRBJ2-5; TRBD2 matches 9 bases. Germline V gene lookup returns CDR1 MNHEY and CDR2 SVGAGI. The V and J ends lost 4 bases and 2 bases, in that order; junction bases with no gene match: 5. The CDR3 is made up of 15 amino acids. This CDR3 reads CASSSPREGQETQYF. For the CDR3, the DNA is TGTGCCAGCAGTTCTCCGCGGGAGGGTCAAGAGACCCAGTACTTC.

V and J are TRBV27 and TRBJ2-7, with D tentatively TRBD2 (6 bases). The CDR3 is 13 residues long. CDR1 MNHEY and CDR2 SMNVEV come from the germline V gene (reference sequence). V was pared by 8 bases and J by 0 bases, with 11 bases between. CDR3 nucleotide sequence: TGTGCCAGCCGATCTAGCGTCTCCTACGAGCAGTACTTC. It specifies CASRSSVSYEQYF.

This clone was detected a few times. The gene calls are TRBV27 and TRBJ1-1; 7 nucleotides align to TRBD1. V lost 3 bases to trimming and J lost 2 bases; unmatched junction nucleotides: 6. Germline values: CDR1 MNHEY, CDR2 SMNVEV (reference sequence). The CDR3 covers 15 residues. As DNA, the CDR3 is TGTGCCAGCAGTTTGTCGACAGGGCCTAACACTGAAGCTTTCTTT. As protein: CASSLSTGPNTEAFF.

The chain employs TRBV5-8 and TRBJ2-1; a possible D gene is TRBD2 (6 bases). Between the trimmed V and J ends, which lost 3 bases and 2 bases, there was a span of 12 bases. The CDR3 loop spans 15 amino acids. Germline V gene lookup returns CDR1 SGHTS and CDR2 YDEGEE. The CDR3 sequence: CASSSRVAAYNEQFF. The CDR3 DNA follows: TGTGCCAGCAGCTCCAGAGTAGCGGCCTACAATGAGCAGTTCTTC.

The chain is built from TRBV7-3 and TRBJ2-5; the match to TRBD2 covers 13 bases. This CDR3 has 16 residues. After removal of 5 bases from V and 1 base from J, the junction contained 4 bases not matched to a gene. Germline CDR1 and CDR2: SGHTA and FQGTGA. CDR3 in amino acids: CASSPTSGRVQETQYF. The CDR3 nucleotides are TGTGCCAGCAGCCCAACTAGCGGGAGGGTCCAAGAGACCCAGTACTTC.

The chain links TRBV7-3 to TRBJ1-1, with 7 bases identical to TRBD1. Germline CDR1 SGHTA, CDR2 FQGTGA. With V trimmed by 5 bases and J by 2 bases, 2 bases remained unmatched. The length of the CDR3 is 13 residues. Here the CDR3 reads CASSPGGNTEAFF. The CDR3 DNA sequence: TGTGCCAGCAGCCCAGGGGGTAACACTGAAGCTTTCTTT.

The V gene is TRBV4-3, the J gene TRBJ2-7, with 9 bases fitting TRBD1. Germline V gene data show CDR1 as LGHNA and CDR2 as YSLEER. J was trimmed by 1 base and V by 4 bases; bases with no gene match: 11. The CDR3 length is 17 residues. DNA for the CDR3: TGCGCCAGCAGCCCCACATGGGACAGGGACCCTTCCTACGAGCAGTACTTC. Protein product: CASSPTWDRDPSYEQYF.

The gene calls are TRBV28 and TRBJ2-3; weak D call: TRBD2 (6 bases). The V end lost 8 bases, the J end lost 2 bases, and 23 bases lay between the germline ends. Germline loops: CDR1 MDHEN, CDR2 SYDVKM. This CDR3 has 17 amino acids. The CDR3 protein is CASPPAPGLAYTDTQYF. The CDR3 region has the DNA TGTGCCAGCCCCCCAGCGCCGGGGCTAGCGTACACAGATACGCAGTATTTT.

About this clone: The same CDR3 also results from other DNA sequences found in this sample. The gene calls are TRBV19 and TRBJ1-5; 8 positions agree with TRBD1. V trimming: 5 bases; J trimming: 4 bases; junction bases outside the gene matches: 7. The germline gives CDR1 LNHDA, CDR2 SQIVND (reference sequence). The CDR3 contains 15 residues. The CDR3 reads CASSSDRGSNQPQHF. The CDR3 DNA reads TGTGCCAGTAGTTCTGACAGGGGTTCAAATCAGCCCCAGCATTTT. Based on the CDR3 plus reference TRBV19 and TRBJ1-5, the full variable domain is DGGITQSPKYLFRKEGQNVTLSCEQNLNHDAMYWYRQDPGQGLRLIYYSQIVNDFQKGDIAEGYSVSREKKESFPLTVTSAQKNPTAFYLCASSSDRGSNQPQHFGDGTRLSIL.

The rearrangement uses TRBV5-4 and TRBJ2-2, with D unresolved. Germline V gives CDR1 SGHNT, CDR2 YYREEE (reference sequence). The CDR3 extends over 15 amino acids. V shed 0 bases and J shed 0 bases, with 6 bases lying between them. Written as DNA, the CDR3 is TGTGCCAGCAGCTTGGACTATACGAACACCGGGGAGCTGTTTTTT. Protein product: CASSLDYTNTGELFF.

This clone has only one observation. The junction and the germline gene differ at one end; a read error may be behind it. The chain has TRBV28 and TRBJ2-7; 10 nucleotides align to TRBD1. CDR1 is MDHEN and CDR2 is SYDVKM in the germline V gene. This CDR3 has 15 residues. This CDR3 is CASSVWTGGFYEQYF. As DNA, the CDR3 is TGTGCCAGCAGTGTATGGACAGGGGGATTCTACGAGCAGTACTTC.

The V and J genes are TRBV5-1 and TRBJ2-6; TRBD1 is a possible D gene (5 bases). V was pared by 1 base and J by 0 bases, with 20 bases between. Germline V CDR1 and CDR2: SGHRS, YFSETQ. This CDR3 region has 20 residues. CDR3 region: CASSLFQGFLSRSGANVLTF. The DNA for the CDR3 is TGCGCCAGCAGCTTGTTCCAGGGCTTTCTTTCCCGCTCTGGGGCCAACGTCCTGACTTTC.

V and J are TRBV6-1 and TRBJ1-2, with D hard to call. From germline, CDR1 is MNHNS and CDR2 SASEGT. The CDR3 runs 15 residues. V lost 0 bases, J lost 2 bases, and 10 bases lay in between. CDR3 in DNA: TGTGCCAGCAGTGAAGCAAGAGGGAGCAACTATGGCTACACCTTC. Translation gives CASSEARGSNYGYTF.

This clone was detected once. The chain couples TRBV7-2 to TRBJ2-7; TRBD1 matches at 11 bases. Germline V gene lookup returns CDR1 SGHTA and CDR2 FQGNSA. The CDR3 has 17 residues. V dropped 2 bases and J dropped 1; count of bases not matched to a gene: 7. The CDR3 bases are TGTGCCAGCAGCTTACCTGGACAGGGGGCGCGGTCCTACGAGCAGTACTTC. Translated: CASSLPGQGARSYEQYF.

This chain links TRBV27 with TRBJ2-7; 11 positions agree with TRBD2. The germline CDR1 and CDR2 sequences are MNHEY and SMNVEV (reference sequence). The CDR3 spans 16 residues. V dropped 5 bases and J dropped 3; count of bases not matched to a gene: 9. As DNA, the CDR3 is TGTGCCAGCAGTGTCCGGACTAGCGGGCCTAACTACGAGCAGTACTTC. Protein sequence: CASSVRTSGPNYEQYF.

This clone was found a few times. This chain links TRBV4-1 with TRBJ2-7; D uncertain. The ends were cut back, 0 bases at V and 2 bases at J, with 5 bases in the middle. Germline CDR1 is MGHRA and CDR2 is YSYEKL. The CDR3 runs to 13 residues. CDR3 residues: CASSQDHTYEQYF. Here the CDR3 DNA reads TGCGCCAGCAGCCAAGATCACACCTACGAGCAGTACTTC.

This clone was seen just once. The chain has TRBV5-4 and TRBJ2-7, with TRBD2 matching 8 bases. J was trimmed by 2 bases and V by 3 bases; bases with no gene match: 10. Germline values: CDR1 SGHNT, CDR2 YYREEE (reference sequence). This CDR3 is built from 16 residues. The CDR3 region is CASSSGVGLGTYEQYF. DNA for the CDR3: TGTGCCAGCAGCTCAGGGGTGGGACTAGGAACCTACGAGCAGTACTTC.

The rearrangement uses TRBV19 and TRBJ2-1; D uncertain. There are 18 residues in the CDR3. The germline V and J ends were trimmed by 4 bases and 0 bases, with 19 bases remaining between them. CDR1 and CDR2 from the germline V gene are LNHDA and SQIVND (reference sequence). The CDR3 loop reads CASSTPLMSESSYNEQFF. The CDR3 DNA reads as TGTGCCAGTAGTACCCCCCTCATGTCCGAGAGCTCCTACAATGAGCAGTTCTTC.

The rearrangement links TRBV6-5 to TRBJ1-1, with 7 bases fitting TRBD1. V lost 4 bases and J lost 10; bases outside the gene matches: 12. The CDR3 runs 14 residues. CDR1 MNHEY and CDR2 SVGAGI come from the germline V gene. The CDR3 DNA reads as TGTGCCAGCAGTTCGGACCCCAGGGGGTTCGGAGCTTTCTTT. Translation gives CASSSDPRGFGAFF.

The chain uses TRBV5-1 and TRBJ2-3, with 13 bases that match TRBD2. There are 15 residues in the CDR3. V gave up 3 bases and J gave up 5 bases; unmatched junction bases: 3. Germline V gene lookup returns CDR1 SGHRS and CDR2 YFSETQ. The CDR3 loop reads CASSSGLAGVDTQYF. As DNA, the CDR3 is TGCGCCAGCAGCTCTGGACTAGCGGGAGTAGATACGCAGTATTTT.

The rearrangement joins TRBV6-6 to TRBJ1-2, with 9 bases that match TRBD1. The junction had 10 bases not matched to a gene; V was cut back by 8 bases and J by 6 bases. Germline CDR1 and CDR2: MNHNY and SVGAGI (reference sequence). CDR3 length: 14 amino acids. The chain's CDR3 is CASYHRGLLDGYTF. CDR3 in DNA: TGTGCCAGCTACCACAGGGGGCTTTTGGATGGCTACACCTTC.